The sequence of this T cell receptor beta chain was determined in a study of T cell changes during pregnancy in multiple sclerosis. The assay was immunoSEQ multiplex PCR, and TCRdb's table has in-frame clones only and misses some. The table lists around 100,000 clones, about 92% of them singletons. The CDR3 spans 13 residues. The trim removed 7 bases at V and 8 bases at J, leaving 5 bases unmatched. Germline V gene lookup returns CDR1 MDHEN and CDR2 SYDVKM. V usage is TRBV28 and J usage is TRBJ2-1; 10 positions agree with TRBD1. This TCR derives from a female donor with multiple sclerosis, enrolled in a pregnancy study. Sequencing used peripheral blood, obtained in the second trimester of pregnancy. The CDR3 coding sequence is TGTGCCAGCAATTCCGACAGGGGGCATGAGCAGTTCTTC. Its translation is CASNSDRGHEQFF. The full variable domain, with the rest looked up from reference TRBV28 and TRBJ2-1, is DVKVTQSSRYLVKRTGEKVFLECVQDMDHENMFWYRQDPGLGLRLIYFSYDVKMKEKGDIPEGYSVSREKKERFSLILESASTNQTSMYLCASNSDRGHEQFFGPGTRLTVL.